A selection of T cell receptor beta chains follows, all from one sample in a study of blood T cell repertoires in COVID-19. TCRdb keeps only in-frame clones here, not all; method: immunoSEQ multiplex PCR. Here the sample spans about 220,000 clones, about 79% being singletons. The material sequenced was PBMCs or T cells enriched from blood (not recorded which). These receptors all stem from a woman in her thirties or forties with acute COVID-19. The CDR3 runs from the conserved cysteine through the conserved F or W. The D gene is left open where the match is weak. The size field is filled for only some rows; it gives once, few, many or a size class.

NA	TRBV18	TRBJ2-7	NA	CASSSRPGEQYF	TGTGCCAGCTCATCCCGGCCGGGCGAGCAGTACTTC
NA	TRBV6-2/TRBV6-3	TRBJ1-1	NA	CASSSPGSSLTTHF	TGTGCCAGCAGTTCCCCGGGGAGTTCACTTACTACTCACTTT
TRBD2	TRBV27	TRBJ2-3	NA	CASSFLTSGRTDTQYF	TGTGCCAGCAGTTTTCTCACTAGCGGGAGAACAGATACGCAGTATTTT
TRBD1	TRBV29-1	TRBJ1-1	NA	CSVDKGSTGSGNTEAFF	TGCAGCGTTGATAAGGGGTCGACAGGGTCGGGGAACACTGAAGCTTTCTTT
TRBD1	TRBV6-5	TRBJ1-2	NA	CASSYSDRTYGYTF	TGTGCCAGCAGTTACTCGGACAGGACCTATGGCTACACCTTC
TRBD2	TRBV4-1	TRBJ2-1	few	CASSQDRAGVRNEQFF	TGCGCCAGCAGCCAAGATCGAGCGGGAGTAAGAAATGAGCAGTTCTTC
TRBD1	TRBV7-3	TRBJ2-1	few	CASSMQGAASYNEQFF	TGTGCCAGCAGCATGCAGGGGGCGGCCTCCTACAATGAGCAGTTCTTC
NA	TRBV30	TRBJ1-5	few	CAWSVQGTNQPQHF	TGTGCCTGGAGTGTACAGGGTACCAATCAGCCCCAGCATTTT
NA	TRBV5-1	TRBJ1-3	NA	CASRAPGASGNTIYF	TGCGCCAGTAGGGCGCCAGGGGCTTCTGGAAACACCATATATTTT
NA	TRBV5-6	TRBJ2-3	NA	CASTPDSRTDTQYF	TGTGCCAGCACCCCGGACAGTCGCACAGATACGCAGTATTTT
TRBD1	TRBV27	TRBJ1-6	few	CASNIVDRANSPLHF	TGTGCCAGCAACATCGTAGACAGGGCTAATTCACCCCTCCACTTT
NA	TRBV3-1/TRBV3-2	TRBJ1-1	NA	CASSQAPGRTEAFF	TGTGCCAGCAGCCAAGCCCCAGGGCGAACTGAAGCTTTCTTT
TRBD2	TRBV7-2	TRBJ2-1	few	CASSLAGGLIENEQFF	TGTGCCAGCAGCTTAGCCGGGGGACTAATAGAAAATGAGCAGTTCTTC
TRBD2	TRBV5-4	TRBJ2-5	NA	CASSTWRRGTSGSEETQYF	TGTGCCAGCAGCACCTGGAGGAGGGGGACTAGCGGGAGCGAAGAGACCCAGTACTTC
NA	TRBV7-2	TRBJ1-1	NA	CASSLVRTRANTEAFF	TGTGCCAGCAGCTTAGTAAGGACACGTGCGAACACTGAAGCTTTCTTT
TRBD1	TRBV18	TRBJ1-4	NA	CASSPGQSPYEKLFF	TGTGCCAGCTCACCGGGACAGAGCCCTTATGAAAAACTGTTTTTT
TRBD2	TRBV24-1	TRBJ2-1	NA	CATSGHRDYYYNEQFF	TGTGCCACCAGTGGTCACCGGGACTACTACTACAATGAGCAGTTCTTC
TRBD2	TRBV7-2	TRBJ2-7	NA	CASSFTSGNYEQYF	TGTGCCAGCAGCTTTACTAGCGGGAACTACGAGCAGTACTTC
NA	TRBV18	TRBJ2-1	NA	CASSPGLDNEQFF	TGTGCCAGCTCCCCTGGACTCGACAATGAGCAGTTCTTC
TRBD1	TRBV19	TRBJ1-2	NA	CASGSGQLSFPYGYTF	TGTGCCAGTGGCTCGGGACAGCTTTCCTTTCCTTATGGCTACACCTTC
TRBD1	TRBV5-4	TRBJ1-2	NA	CASSIQGGEGYGYTF	TGTGCCAGCAGCATCCAGGGGGGCGAGGGCTATGGCTACACCTTC
NA	TRBV4-1	TRBJ2-1	few	CASSQGGSVLQSSYNEQFF	TGCGCCAGCAGCCAAGGAGGGTCTGTTCTGCAGAGCTCCTACAATGAGCAGTTCTTC
NA	TRBV29-1	TRBJ2-1	NA	CSVEASVNNEQFF	TGCAGCGTTGAAGCTTCGGTGAACAATGAGCAGTTCTTC
TRBD1	TRBV5-1	TRBJ1-3	NA	CASSLGQGGNTIYF	TGCGCCAGCAGCCTAGGACAGGGGGGAAACACCATATATTTT
NA	TRBV5-1	TRBJ1-1	once	CASSPRETLNTEAFF	TGCGCCAGCAGCCCAAGAGAGACATTGAACACTGAAGCTTTCTTT